This T cell receptor beta chain is from a study of technical replicates of blood from a few donors. Clones were read by immunoSEQ multiplex PCR, and TCRdb kept only the in-frame ones, dropping some. This sample yields more than 80,000 clones, of which about 96% are seen a single time; 0.31% belongs to the top ten. V lost 6 bases and J lost 9; bases outside the gene matches: 5. Germline V gives CDR1 SGHAT, CDR2 FQNNGV. The CDR3 loop spans 13 amino acids. What was sequenced was T cells isolated from PBMCs. The TCR was taken from a human donor in good health. This chain uses TRBV11-2 with TRBJ2-1; TRBD2 aligns across 10 bases. This CDR3 is CASSLAGVVEQFF. CDR3 DNA: TGTGCCAGCAGTCTAGCGGGAGTGGTTGAGCAGTTCTTC.